One and the same sample provided the 2 T cell receptor beta chains below, sequenced in a study of shared clonotypes between healthy human individuals. Generated by immunoSEQ multiplex PCR, the TCRdb table keeps only in-frame clones and is missing some. Among roughly 1,500,000 clones listed, 98% were seen once. Sequences were obtained from naive CD4+ T cells sorted from blood. As for subset: CD45RA+ positively selected. These receptors originate from a man aged 25-45 years in good health.

The chain joins TRBV7-9 to TRBJ2-1; tentative D call: TRBD2 (6 bases). Germline assignment: CDR1 SEHNR and CDR2 FQNEAQ (reference sequence). The V and J ends lost 2 bases and 3 bases respectively, with 17 bases between them. This CDR3 contains 17 residues. CDR3: CASSLWGEEPFYNEQFF. The CDR3 DNA sequence: TGTGCCAGCAGCTTATGGGGGGAAGAGCCCTTCTACAATGAGCAGTTCTTC.

The chain recombines TRBV29-1 with TRBJ2-5; D unresolved. V was shortened by 8 bases and J by 4 bases, with 17 bases between the two germline ends. CDR1 and CDR2 (germline): SQVTM, ANQGSEA. The CDR3 has 13 residues. The DNA of the CDR3 is TGCAGCAACTCTAACGAGGCTGGAGAGACCCAGTACTTC. Protein: CSNSNEAGETQYF. The variable domain in full, completed from reference TRBV29-1 and TRBJ2-5, reads SAVISQKPSRDICQRGTSLTIQCQVDSQVTMMFWYRQQPGQSLTLIATANQGSEATYESGFVIDKFPISRPNLTFSTLTVSNMSPEDSSIYLCSNSNEAGETQYFGPGTRLLVL.